This T cell receptor (beta chain) came from a study of shared clonotypes between healthy human individuals. Study-level information: The donor group consisted of two women and three men, aged 18 to 49. General study points: Clonotypes which were not shared had lower generation probabilities than clonotypes that all four donors shared.

Trimming stripped 1 base from V and 0 bases from J, with 10 bases between. The CDR3 is 16 residues long. Germline V gives CDR1 SGHVS, CDR2 FQNEAQ. On this clone itself: Antigen unknown.

Some 30,000 T cell genomes, or 200 to 250 ng DNA, went into the sorted-subset replicate PCRs. Repertoires were generated with immunoSEQ multiplex PCR, while TCRdb's copy carries only in-frame clones and drops some. The table records roughly 2 million clones, 85% to 95% of them present only once. This clonotype originated in a man between 18 and 35 years old in good health. The chain is built from TRBV7-8 and TRBJ1-3; D not resolved. Sample: naive CD4+ T cells sorted from blood. Documented subset: CD45RA+ positively selected. CDR3 region: CASSLEGLLSGNTIYF. As DNA, the CDR3 is TGTGCCAGCAGCTTAGAAGGTCTCCTCTCTGGAAACACCATATATTTT.